The clone carrying this TCR beta chain was seen ten or more times. Its antigen remains unidentified. This sample was taken from a study of Graves' ophthalmopathy and Graves' hyperthyroidism. Study results and caveats: A model of 13 signatures distinguished ophthalmopathy from stable hyperthyroidism at approximately 90% sensitivity and 81.08% specificity.

Amplification of TCR beta CDR3 regions used RNA transcripts. The first round was an RT-PCR with HTBI primers, and the second round was a multiplex PCR. TCRdb reanalysed the multiplex PCR reads using MiXCR and keeps one entry per CDR3 protein. The table records hundreds of thousands of distinct CDR3 sequences, 22% of them present only once. The germline CDR1 and CDR2 sequences are DFQATT and SNEGSKA (reference sequence). The CDR3 has 14 amino acids. V dropped 0 bases and J dropped 5; count of bases not matched to a gene: 5. This receptor was taken from a woman between 18 and 30 years old with stable Graves' hyperthyroidism. Some clones in this sample may be carry-over from other donors' samples. Sequenced: peripheral blood. This chain links TRBV20-1 with TRBJ2-7, with 9 bases fitting TRBD2. In DNA, the CDR3 is TGCAGTGCTAGAGAACTAGCGGGCCTCGACGAGCAGTACTTC. This codes for CSARELAGLDEQYF.